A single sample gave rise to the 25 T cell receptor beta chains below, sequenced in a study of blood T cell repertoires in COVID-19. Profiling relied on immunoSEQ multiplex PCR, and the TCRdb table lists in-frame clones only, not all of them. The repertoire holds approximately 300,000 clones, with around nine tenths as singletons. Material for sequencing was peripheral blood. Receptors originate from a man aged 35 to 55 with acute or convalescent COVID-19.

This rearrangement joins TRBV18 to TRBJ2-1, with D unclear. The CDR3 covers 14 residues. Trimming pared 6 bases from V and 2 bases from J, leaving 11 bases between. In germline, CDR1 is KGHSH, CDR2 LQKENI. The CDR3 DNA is TGTGCCAGCTCCCTTCAGTCCCCCTACAATGAGCAGTTCTTC. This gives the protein CASSLQSPYNEQFF. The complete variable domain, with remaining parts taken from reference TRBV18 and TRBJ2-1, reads NAGVMQNPRHLVRRRGQEARLRCSPMKGHSHVYWYRQLPEEGLKFMVYLQKENIIDESGMPKERFSAEFPKEGPSILRIQQVVRGDSAAYFCASSLQSPYNEQFFGPGTRLTVL.

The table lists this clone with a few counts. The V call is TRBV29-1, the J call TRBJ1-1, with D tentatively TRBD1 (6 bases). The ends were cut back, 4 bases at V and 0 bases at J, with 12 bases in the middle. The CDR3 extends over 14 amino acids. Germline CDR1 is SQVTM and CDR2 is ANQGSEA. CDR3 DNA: TGCAGCGTTGCAAGGGGGGGGTTGAACACTGAAGCTTTCTTT. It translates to CSVARGGLNTEAFF.

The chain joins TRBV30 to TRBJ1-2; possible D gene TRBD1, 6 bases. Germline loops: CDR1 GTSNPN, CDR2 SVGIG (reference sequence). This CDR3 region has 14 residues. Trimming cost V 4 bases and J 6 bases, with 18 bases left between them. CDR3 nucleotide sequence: TGTGCCTGGACTCCCGGGGGGCCCTGGGATGGCTACACCTTC. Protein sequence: CAWTPGGPWDGYTF.

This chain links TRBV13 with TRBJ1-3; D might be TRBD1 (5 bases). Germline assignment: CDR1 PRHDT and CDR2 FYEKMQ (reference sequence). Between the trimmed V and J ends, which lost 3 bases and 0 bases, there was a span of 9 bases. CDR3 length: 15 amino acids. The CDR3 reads CASSFDSISGNTIYF. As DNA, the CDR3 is TGTGCCAGCAGCTTCGACAGTATCTCTGGAAACACCATATATTTT.

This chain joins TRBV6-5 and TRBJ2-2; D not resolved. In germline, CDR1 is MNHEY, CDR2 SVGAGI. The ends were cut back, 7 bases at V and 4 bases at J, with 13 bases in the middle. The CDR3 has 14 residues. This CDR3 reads CASTPGQLTGELFF. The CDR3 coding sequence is TGTGCCAGCACCCCGGGTCAACTCACCGGGGAGCTGTTTTTT.

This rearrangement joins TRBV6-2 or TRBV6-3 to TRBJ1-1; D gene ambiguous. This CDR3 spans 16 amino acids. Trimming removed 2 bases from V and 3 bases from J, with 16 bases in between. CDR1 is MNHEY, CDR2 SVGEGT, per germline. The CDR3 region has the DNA TGTGCCAGCAGTTACCCACCGCCGGGAGTCGACACTGAAGCTTTCTTT. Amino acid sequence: CASSYPPPGVDTEAFF.

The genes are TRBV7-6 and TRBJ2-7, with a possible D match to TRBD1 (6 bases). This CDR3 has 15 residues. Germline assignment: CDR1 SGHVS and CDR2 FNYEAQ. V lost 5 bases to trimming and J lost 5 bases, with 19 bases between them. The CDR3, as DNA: TGTGCCAGCAGCCCCCTCTCAGGGGCGCGGGACGAGCAGTACTTC. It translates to CASSPLSGARDEQYF.

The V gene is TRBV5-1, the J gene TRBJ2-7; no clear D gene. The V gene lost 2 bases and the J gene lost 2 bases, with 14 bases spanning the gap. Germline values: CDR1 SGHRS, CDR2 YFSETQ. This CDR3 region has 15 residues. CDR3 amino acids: CASSFEARSTYEQYF. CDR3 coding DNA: TGCGCCAGCAGCTTTGAGGCGCGGTCAACCTACGAGCAGTACTTC. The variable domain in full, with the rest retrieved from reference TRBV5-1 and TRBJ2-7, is KAGVTQTPRYLIKTRGQQVTLSCSPISGHRSVSWYQQTPGQGLQFLFEYFSETQRNKGNFPGRFSGRQFSNSRSEMNVSTLELGDSALYLCASSFEARSTYEQYFGPGTRLTVT.

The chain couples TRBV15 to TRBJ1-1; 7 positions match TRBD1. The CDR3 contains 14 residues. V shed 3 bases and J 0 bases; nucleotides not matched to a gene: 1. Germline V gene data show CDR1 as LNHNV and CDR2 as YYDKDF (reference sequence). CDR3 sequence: CATSRGQMNTEAFF. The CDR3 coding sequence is TGTGCCACCAGCAGGGGACAGATGAACACTGAAGCTTTCTTT.

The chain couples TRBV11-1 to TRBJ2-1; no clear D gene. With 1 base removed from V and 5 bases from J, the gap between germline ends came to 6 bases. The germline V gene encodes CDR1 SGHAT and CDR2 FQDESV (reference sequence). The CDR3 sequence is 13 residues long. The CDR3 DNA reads TGTGCCAGCAGCTTAGGACTGAACAATGAGCAGTTCTTC. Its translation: CASSLGLNNEQFF.

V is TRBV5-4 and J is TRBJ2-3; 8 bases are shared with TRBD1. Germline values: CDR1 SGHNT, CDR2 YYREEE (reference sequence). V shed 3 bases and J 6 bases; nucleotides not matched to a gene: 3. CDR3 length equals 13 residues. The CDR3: CASSSQGADTQYF. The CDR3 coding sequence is TGTGCCAGCAGCTCTCAGGGGGCGGATACGCAGTATTTT.

The CDR3 protein is CASSSGIHGGELFF. The CDR3 DNA is TGTGCCAGTAGTTCGGGTATTCACGGCGGGGAGCTGTTTTTT. The V and J genes are TRBV19 and TRBJ2-2; no clear D. In germline, CDR1 is LNHDA, CDR2 SQIVND (reference sequence). Trimming removed 5 bases at V and 7 bases at J, with 14 bases between. The CDR3 extends over 14 amino acids.

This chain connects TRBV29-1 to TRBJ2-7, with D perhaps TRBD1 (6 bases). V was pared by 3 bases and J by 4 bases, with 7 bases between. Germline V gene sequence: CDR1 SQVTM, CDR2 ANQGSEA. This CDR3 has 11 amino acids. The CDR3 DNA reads TGCAGCGTTGAGGACAGTTACGAGCAGTACTTC. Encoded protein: CSVEDSYEQYF.

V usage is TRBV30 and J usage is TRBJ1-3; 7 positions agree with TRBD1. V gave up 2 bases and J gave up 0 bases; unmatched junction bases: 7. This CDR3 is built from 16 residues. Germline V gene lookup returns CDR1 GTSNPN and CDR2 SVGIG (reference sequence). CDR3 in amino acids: CAWSTGQLISGNTIYF. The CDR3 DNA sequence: TGTGCCTGGAGTACGGGACAGTTGATCTCTGGAAACACCATATATTTT.

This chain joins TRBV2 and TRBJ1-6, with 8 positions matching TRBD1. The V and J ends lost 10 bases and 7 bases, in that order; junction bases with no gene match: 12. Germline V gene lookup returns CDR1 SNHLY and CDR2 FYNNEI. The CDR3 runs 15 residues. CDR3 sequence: CATYGQGRGNSPLHF. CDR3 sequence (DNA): TGTGCCACCTACGGACAGGGACGAGGAAATTCACCCCTCCACTTT.

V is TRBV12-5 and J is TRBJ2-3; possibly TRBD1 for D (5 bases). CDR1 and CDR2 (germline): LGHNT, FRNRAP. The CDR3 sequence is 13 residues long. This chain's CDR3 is CASQGPSTDTQYF. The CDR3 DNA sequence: TGTGCCTCCCAGGGCCCTAGCACAGATACGCAGTATTTT.

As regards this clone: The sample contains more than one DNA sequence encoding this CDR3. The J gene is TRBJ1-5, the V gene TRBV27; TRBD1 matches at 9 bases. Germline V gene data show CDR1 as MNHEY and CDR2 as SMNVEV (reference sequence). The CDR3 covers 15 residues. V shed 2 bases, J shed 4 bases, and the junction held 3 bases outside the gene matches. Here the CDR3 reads CASSLRQGGNQPQHF. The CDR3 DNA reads TGTGCCAGCAGTTTAAGACAGGGGGGAAATCAGCCCCAGCATTTT.

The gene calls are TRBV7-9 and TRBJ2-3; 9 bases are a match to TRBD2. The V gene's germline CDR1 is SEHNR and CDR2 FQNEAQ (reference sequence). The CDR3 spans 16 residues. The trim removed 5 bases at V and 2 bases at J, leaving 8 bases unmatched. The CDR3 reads CASSLIAGVLTDTQYF. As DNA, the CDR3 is TGTGCCAGCAGCCTGATAGCGGGGGTGCTCACAGATACGCAGTATTTT.

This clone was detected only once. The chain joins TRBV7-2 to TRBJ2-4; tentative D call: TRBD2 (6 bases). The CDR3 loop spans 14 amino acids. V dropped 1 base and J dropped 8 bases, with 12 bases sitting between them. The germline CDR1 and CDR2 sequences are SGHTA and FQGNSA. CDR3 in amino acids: CASSLGGEWDIQYF. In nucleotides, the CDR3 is TGTGCCAGCAGCTTAGGGGGGGAATGGGACATTCAGTACTTC.

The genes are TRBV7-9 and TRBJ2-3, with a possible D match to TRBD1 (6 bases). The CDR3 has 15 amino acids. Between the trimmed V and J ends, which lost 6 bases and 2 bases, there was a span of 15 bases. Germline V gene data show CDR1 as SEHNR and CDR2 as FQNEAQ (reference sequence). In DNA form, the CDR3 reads TGTGCCAGCAGGGCGCTAGGGGGTAACACAGATACGCAGTATTTT. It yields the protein CASRALGGNTDTQYF.

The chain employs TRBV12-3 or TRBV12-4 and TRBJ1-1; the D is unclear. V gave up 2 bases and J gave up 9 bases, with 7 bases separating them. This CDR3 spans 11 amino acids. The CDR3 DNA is TGTGCCAGCAGTTTACTGAGGAAAGCTTTCTTT. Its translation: CASSLLRKAFF.

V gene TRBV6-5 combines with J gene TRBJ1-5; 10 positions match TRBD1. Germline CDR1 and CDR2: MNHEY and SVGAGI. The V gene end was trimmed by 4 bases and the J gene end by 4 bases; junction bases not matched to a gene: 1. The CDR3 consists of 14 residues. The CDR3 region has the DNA TGTGCCAGCAGTTGGGGACAGGGGAATCAGCCCCAGCATTTT. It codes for CASSWGQGNQPQHF.

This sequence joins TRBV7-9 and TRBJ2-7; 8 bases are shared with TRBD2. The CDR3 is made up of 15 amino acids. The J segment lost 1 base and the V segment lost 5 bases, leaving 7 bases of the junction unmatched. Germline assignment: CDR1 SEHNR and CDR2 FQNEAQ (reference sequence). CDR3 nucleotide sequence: TGTGCCAGCAGCCCCCGGGGGGGCCCTTCCTACGAGCAGTACTTC. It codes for CASSPRGGPSYEQYF.

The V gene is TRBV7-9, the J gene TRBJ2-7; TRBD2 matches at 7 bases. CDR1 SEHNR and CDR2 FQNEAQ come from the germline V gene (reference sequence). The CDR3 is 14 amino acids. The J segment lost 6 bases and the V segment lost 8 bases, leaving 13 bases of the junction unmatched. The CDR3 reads CASESGVVLGEQYF. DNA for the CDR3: TGTGCCAGCGAGAGCGGGGTCGTGCTGGGCGAGCAGTACTTC. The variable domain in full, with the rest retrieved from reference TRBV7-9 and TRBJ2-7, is DTGVSQNPRHKITKRGQNVTFRCDPISEHNRLYWYRQTLGQGPEFLTYFQNEAQLEKSRLLSDRFSAERPKGSFSTLEIQRTEQGDSAMYLCASESGVVLGEQYFGPGTRLTVT.

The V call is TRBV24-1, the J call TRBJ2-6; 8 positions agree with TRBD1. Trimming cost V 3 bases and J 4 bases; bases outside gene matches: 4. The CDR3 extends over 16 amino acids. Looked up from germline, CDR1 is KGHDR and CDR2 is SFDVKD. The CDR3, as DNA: TGTGCCACCAGTGATCCTCAGGGGGCCGGGGCCAACGTCCTGACTTTC. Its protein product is CATSDPQGAGANVLTF.